This T cell receptor beta chain was identified in a study of identical twins' blood T cells. TCRdb fed the 5' RACE reads into MiXCR, producing one record per CDR3 protein. The sample gives 300,000 to 400,000 distinct CDR3 sequences, around 30% of which show up once; more than 5.5% is in the top ten. The germline V gene has CDR1 SGHRS and CDR2 YFSETQ. With 0 bases removed from V and 2 bases from J, the gap between germline ends came to 5 bases. The CDR3 length is 13 residues. This clonotype was counted between two and nine times. What it binds is not known. Points from the study as a whole: Shared environment remains a possible cause of twin similarity.

Source material: PBMCs. This chain uses TRBV5-1 with TRBJ1-2, with D hard to call. The origin of this receptor is a woman aged 18-55 years in good health. CDR3: CASSLGSNYGYTF. The DNA of the CDR3 is TGCGCCAGCAGCTTGGGCTCCAACTATGGCTACACCTTC.